Sequencing of this T cell receptor beta chain was carried out in a study of PD-L1 blockade in urothelial cancer. This clone was detected only once. The antigen is undetermined. Other DNA sequences in this sample translate to the same CDR3. Method: immunoSEQ multiplex PCR; TCRdb's copy keeps in-frame clones and lacks some. In the table there are 95,000 to 130,000 clones, about 89% of which are singletons. Study conclusions and caveats: In blood at 3 weeks, tumor-associated clones expanded more among patients with durable benefit.

Germline lookup yields CDR1 SGHAT and CDR2 FQNNGV. Trimming at V came to 6 bases and at J to 4 bases, leaving 5 bases not matched to a gene. The CDR3 sequence is 14 residues long. Time point meaning: peripheral blood 6 weeks after treatment start. The chain joins TRBV11-2 to TRBJ2-5; TRBD2 aligns across 10 bases. The clonotype comes from a man between 60 and 70 years old with urothelial cancer. The starting material was PBMCs, obtained around atezolizumab (anti-PD-L1) treatment. The CDR3 bases are TGTGCCAGCAGTTCTAGCGGGGGAGGAGAGACCCAGTACTTC. Translated, it gives CASSSSGGGETQYF.